The rows below give T cell receptor beta chains drawn from one sample of a study of blood T cell repertoires in COVID-19. Produced via immunoSEQ multiplex PCR; TCRdb's table is partial and in-frame only. The sample lists some 270,000 clones, about nine tenths occurring once. Sequencing used peripheral blood. Receptor source: a man between 50 and 59 years old with acute or convalescent COVID-19. CDR3s include the opening cysteine and the closing phenylalanine or tryptophan. Fields, in order: J gene, D gene, clone size, V gene, CDR3 protein, CDR3 DNA. The D gene is left open where the match is weak. Clone size appears in some rows only: once, few, many, or a class for an expanded clone.

>TRBJ2-2|.|.|TRBV5-4
CASSSGTGNTGELFF
TGTGCCAGCAGCTCCGGGACTGGGAACACCGGGGAGCTGTTTTTT
>TRBJ2-2|TRBD2|.|TRBV2
CASFHGTSGVVGELFF
TGTGCCAGCTTCCACGGGACTAGCGGGGTGGTCGGGGAGCTGTTTTTT
>TRBJ1-1|.|.|TRBV6-5
CASSYSTANTEAFF
TGTGCCAGCAGTTACTCGACAGCTAACACTGAAGCTTTCTTT
>TRBJ1-5|.|.|TRBV5-1
CASSWRAGGQPQHF
TGCGCCAGCAGCTGGAGGGCGGGCGGGCAGCCCCAGCATTTT
>TRBJ2-7|TRBD1|.|TRBV3-1/TRBV3-2
CASSQDRGLEEQYF
TGTGCCAGCAGCCAGGACAGGGGGCTAGAGGAGCAGTACTTC
>TRBJ1-1|.|.|TRBV30
CAWSPTGAEAFF
TGTGCCTGGAGCCCGACCGGGGCTGAAGCTTTCTTT
>TRBJ1-5|TRBD1|.|TRBV20-1
CSASGAWGQGGISNQPQHF
TGCAGTGCTAGTGGGGCCTGGGGACAGGGGGGTATTAGCAATCAGCCCCAGCATTTT
>TRBJ2-1|.|.|TRBV11-2
CASGPFSDEQFF
TGTGCCAGCGGGCCCTTCTCGGATGAGCAGTTCTTC
>TRBJ2-3|TRBD2|.|TRBV12-5
CASGLPSGELTDTQYF
TGTGCTAGTGGTTTACCTAGCGGCGAACTCACAGATACGCAGTATTTT
>TRBJ1-2|.|once|TRBV9
CASSADNHYGYTF
TGTGCCAGCAGTGCGGACAATCACTATGGCTACACCTTC
>TRBJ1-2|TRBD1|many|TRBV5-6
CASSLRQGRYGYTF
TGTGCCAGCAGCCTAAGACAGGGCAGGTATGGCTACACCTTC
>TRBJ1-5|.|.|TRBV7-7
CASSLFHRPNQPQHF
TGTGCTAGCAGCTTATTCCACAGACCCAATCAGCCCCAGCATTTT
>TRBJ2-4|TRBD1|.|TRBV2
CASSPGTGSGAGWDIQYF
TGTGCCAGCAGTCCCGGGACAGGGAGCGGGGCGGGATGGGACATTCAGTACTTC
>TRBJ1-2|.|.|TRBV3-1/TRBV3-2
CASSQEGRPYGYTF
TGTGCCAGCAGCCAGGAGGGGCGCCCCTATGGCTACACCTTC
>TRBJ1-5|TRBD1|.|TRBV2
CATRDRDGNQPQHF
TGTGCCACTAGGGACAGGGATGGCAATCAGCCCCAGCATTTT
>TRBJ2-7|.|.|TRBV2
CASRVFGGMEQYF
TGTGCCAGCAGAGTTTTTGGGGGGATGGAGCAGTACTTC
>TRBJ2-1|TRBD2|.|TRBV6-2/TRBV6-3
CASSYSSLAGGNEQFF
TGTGCCAGCAGTTACTCGAGCCTAGCGGGGGGGAATGAGCAGTTCTTC
>TRBJ1-1|.|.|TRBV27
CASSWGGVGATEAFF
TGTGCCAGCAGTTGGGGGGGGGTTGGGGCGACTGAAGCTTTCTTT
>TRBJ2-1|TRBD1|.|TRBV18
CASSADRGTYNEQFF
TGTGCCAGCTCAGCGGACAGGGGGACCTACAATGAGCAGTTCTTC
>TRBJ1-2|.|once|TRBV6-5
CASRAAGRFYGYTF
TGTGCCAGCAGGGCGGCTGGTCGATTCTATGGCTACACCTTC
>TRBJ2-6|TRBD1|.|TRBV5-1
CASSDTRGRYPLSGANVLTF
TGCGCCAGCAGCGATACCAGGGGGCGTTATCCCCTCTCTGGGGCCAACGTCCTGACTTTC
>TRBJ1-1|TRBD1|.|TRBV2
CASIRGTGRSEAFF
TGTGCCAGCATCAGAGGGACAGGGAGGTCTGAGGCTTTCTTT
>TRBJ1-5|TRBD1|once|TRBV19
CASRGQGGDNQPQHF
TGTGCCAGTAGGGGACAGGGAGGTGATAATCAGCCCCAGCATTTT
>TRBJ2-3|TRBD2|.|TRBV11-2
CASTPSGAGGLTDTQYF
TGTGCCAGCACCCCATCAGGGGCGGGGGGCCTCACAGATACGCAGTATTTT
>TRBJ1-4|.|.|TRBV3-1/TRBV3-2
CASSSAEKLFF
TGTGCCAGCAGCTCAGCGGAAAAACTGTTTTTT
>TRBJ1-1|TRBD1|.|TRBV5-1
CASRPPTGLFTEAFF
TGCGCCAGCAGACCCCCGACAGGGCTATTCACTGAAGCTTTCTTT
>TRBJ1-2|TRBD1|.|TRBV6-5
CASSPGTAFRGYTF
TGTGCCAGCAGCCCAGGGACAGCCTTCCGGGGCTACACCTTC
>TRBJ1-1|TRBD1|.|TRBV9
CASSPTTGGVEAFF
TGTGCCAGCAGCCCTACTACAGGGGGTGTTGAAGCTTTCTTT
>TRBJ1-4|.|.|TRBV7-6
CASSPPAARGKLFF
TGTGCCAGCAGCCCCCCGGCGGCCCGAGGAAAACTGTTTTTT
>TRBJ2-3|.|.|TRBV9
CASSVAGQRTDTQYF
TGTGCCAGCAGCGTAGCCGGACAGCGGACAGATACGCAGTATTTT
>TRBJ2-2|.|.|TRBV15
CATSSAAGGSGLFF
TGTGCCACCAGTTCGGCAGCGGGTGGGTCGGGGCTGTTTTTT
>TRBJ2-5|TRBD2|.|TRBV24-1
CATSSGGAGQETQYF
TGTGCCACCTCTAGCGGGGGGGCCGGGCAAGAGACCCAGTACTTC
>TRBJ1-5|.|.|TRBV10-2
CASSAGRESQPQHF
TGCGCCAGCAGTGCGGGCAGGGAAAGCCAGCCCCAGCATTTT
>TRBJ2-7|TRBD1|.|TRBV7-3
CASSLSAGGEQYF
TGTGCCAGCAGCTTAAGTGCAGGGGGAGAGCAGTACTTC
>TRBJ1-5|TRBD1|.|TRBV29-1
CSVSTGGRGQPQHF
TGCAGCGTATCTACAGGGGGCCGGGGGCAGCCCCAGCATTTT
>TRBJ1-1|.|once|TRBV4-1
CASSQDLAGTEAFF
TGCGCCAGCAGCCAAGATTTGGCAGGCACTGAAGCTTTCTTT
>TRBJ1-5|.|.|TRBV12-3/TRBV12-4
CATSAGGGQPQHF
TGTGCCACCTCCGCGGGGGGCGGTCAGCCCCAGCATTTT
>TRBJ2-7|TRBD2|.|TRBV4-1
CASSLLAGEQYF
TGCGCCAGCAGCCTCTTAGCGGGGGAGCAGTACTTC
>TRBJ2-3|TRBD1|.|TRBV19
CASSKITGGSTDTQYF
TGTGCCAGTAGTAAGATCACAGGGGGAAGCACAGATACGCAGTATTTT
>TRBJ1-2|TRBD1|.|TRBV3-1/TRBV3-2
CASTTNLDRANGYTF
TGTGCCAGCACCACTAACCTGGACAGGGCGAATGGCTACACCTTC
>TRBJ2-3|TRBD2|.|TRBV3-1/TRBV3-2
CASSLSSGGATDTQYF
TGTGCCAGCAGCCTGTCTAGCGGGGGGGCCACAGATACGCAGTATTTT
>TRBJ1-1|.|.|TRBV9
CASSPSRTATEAFF
TGTGCCAGCAGCCCATCCCGGACAGCTACTGAAGCTTTCTTT
>TRBJ2-3|.|.|TRBV4-1
CASSLALASTDTQYF
TGCGCCAGCAGCCTCGCCCTAGCGAGCACAGATACGCAGTATTTT
>TRBJ2-7|.|.|TRBV5-4
CASSLGTGSAFRYEQYF
TGTGCCAGCAGCTTAGGAACAGGGTCGGCTTTTAGGTACGAGCAGTACTTC
>TRBJ1-2|.|.|TRBV12-3/TRBV12-4
CASSLEYGYTF
TGTGCCAGCTCCCTGGAGTATGGCTACACCTTC
>TRBJ1-1|.|.|TRBV18
CASSHQFGNTEAFF
TGTGCCAGCTCTCACCAATTCGGGAACACTGAAGCTTTCTTT
>TRBJ2-1|TRBD2|few|TRBV20-1
CSASIPGLAVYNEQFF
TGCAGTGCTAGTATTCCGGGACTAGCGGTATACAATGAGCAGTTCTTC
>TRBJ2-1|.|.|TRBV10-3
CAISGLFNEQFF
TGTGCCATCTCGGGACTCTTTAATGAGCAGTTCTTC
>TRBJ2-7|.|.|TRBV6-5
CASNPGQGSSYEQYF
TGTGCCAGCAACCCCGGGCAGGGGAGCTCCTACGAGCAGTACTTC
>TRBJ2-1|.|.|TRBV7-2
CASSPRGLAPPPVF
TGTGCCAGCAGCCCAAGGGGGTTAGCCCCCCCGCCGGTCTTC
>TRBJ1-6|TRBD1|.|TRBV16
CASSPGTVYNSPLHF
TGTGCCAGCAGCCCCGGGACAGTCTATAATTCACCCCTCCACTTT
>TRBJ2-3|.|.|TRBV6-5
CASSFGTSTDTQYF
TGTGCCAGCAGTTTCGGGACTAGCACAGATACGCAGTATTTT
>TRBJ1-2|.|.|TRBV6-9
CASSYERQDPNYGYTF
TGTGCCAGCAGTTACGAACGACAGGACCCTAACTATGGCTACACCTTC
>TRBJ2-3|.|.|TRBV14
CASSQLSGDTQYF
TGTGCCAGCAGCCAACTAAGCGGAGATACGCAGTATTTT
>TRBJ1-1|.|.|TRBV30
CAWNGGPTEAFF
TGTGCCTGGAACGGGGGGCCTACTGAAGCTTTCTTT
>TRBJ1-6|TRBD1|.|TRBV30
CAWSIPGTGSSPLHF
TGTGCCTGGAGCATCCCCGGGACAGGGAGCTCACCCCTCCACTTT
>TRBJ1-5|TRBD1|.|TRBV6-6
CASSPPGQGGNQPQHF
TGTGCCAGCAGTCCCCCGGGACAGGGAGGGAATCAGCCCCAGCATTTT
>TRBJ1-2|TRBD1|.|TRBV2
CASSGDRDGYTF
TGTGCCAGCAGTGGGGACAGGGATGGCTACACCTTC
>TRBJ2-7|TRBD2|.|TRBV27
CASSYAGLASYEQYF
TGTGCCAGCAGTTATGCGGGACTAGCCTCCTACGAGCAGTACTTC